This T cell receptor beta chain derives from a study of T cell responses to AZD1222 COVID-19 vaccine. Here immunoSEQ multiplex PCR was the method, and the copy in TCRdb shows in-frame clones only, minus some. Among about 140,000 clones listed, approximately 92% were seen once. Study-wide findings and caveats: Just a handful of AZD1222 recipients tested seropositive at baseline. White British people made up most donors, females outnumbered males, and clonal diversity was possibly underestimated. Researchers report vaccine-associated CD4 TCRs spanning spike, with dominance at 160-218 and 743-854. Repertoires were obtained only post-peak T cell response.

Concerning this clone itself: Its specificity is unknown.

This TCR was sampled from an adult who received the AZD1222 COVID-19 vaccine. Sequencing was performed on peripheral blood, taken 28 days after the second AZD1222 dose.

CDR3 region: CASSTQPNTEAFF. The CDR3 region has the DNA TGTGCCAGCAGCACCCAGCCGAACACTGAAGCTTTCTTT. This chain connects TRBV7-2 to TRBJ1-1, with D hard to call. The V and J ends lost 5 bases and 1 base respectively, with 8 bases between them. The CDR3 spans 13 residues. CDR1 is SGHTA and CDR2 is FQGNSA in the germline V gene.